This T cell receptor (beta chain) appears in the sequencing data of a study of immune cell composition in non-small cell lung cancer. Produced via immunoSEQ multiplex PCR; TCRdb's table is partial and in-frame only. The repertoire consists of 9,500 to 10,000 clones, with 65% to 70% occurring once and the leading ten covering 8.9%. Concerning this clone: Antigen unknown.

Study-wide results and caveats: 60% to 75% of squamous and about 30% of adenocarcinoma cases had tumour-associated clones >0.5%. Smoking pack-years did not significantly correlate with tumour TCR-beta clonality.

The sample taken for sequencing was lung tumor tissue. This clonotype was sampled from a human donor with non-small cell lung cancer.

CDR3 residues: CASSPDQVGGQETQYF. CDR3 sequence (DNA): TGTGCCAGCTCACCCGATCAGGTGGGCGGCCAGGAGACCCAGTACTTC. V gene TRBV18 combines with J gene TRBJ2-5; D gene uncertain. This CDR3 has 16 amino acids. Trimming removed 3 bases at V and 5 bases at J, with 19 bases between. Germline V gene lookup returns CDR1 KGHSH and CDR2 LQKENI.